This T cell receptor beta chain was sequenced during a study of T cells in Graves' hyperthyroidism and ophthalmopathy. Study results and caveats: Most thyroid clonotypes expanded above 0.001 were also detected in blood. Ophthalmopathy, which appeared later, was predicted by the model a median roughly 6.5 months before onset.

Each diagnosis was grounded in clinical symptoms, serum thyroxine and TRAb, thyroid ultrasound, and orbital computed tomography. The CDR3 loop spans 13 amino acids. Germline loops: CDR1 SGHKS, CDR2 YYEKEE (reference sequence). The V and J ends lost 0 bases and 2 bases respectively, with 2 bases between them. The CDR3 regions of TCR beta were amplified from RNA transcripts. The TCR CDR3 was amplified in a first-round RT-PCR using the HTBI primer set. TCRdb re-derived calls from the multiplex PCR reads in MiXCR, one entry per CDR3 protein. The sample records about 270,000 distinct CDR3 sequences, around 25% being singletons. This clonotype was observed at least ten times. Its target is not known.

This rearrangement joins TRBV5-5 to TRBJ2-2; D unresolved. The sample comprised blood. The receptor's source is a man aged 40-49 years with Graves' hyperthyroidism that later progressed to Graves' ophthalmopathy. The DNA for the CDR3 is TGTGCCAGCAGCTTGGTTAACACCGGGGAGCTGTTTTTT. Protein sequence: CASSLVNTGELFF.